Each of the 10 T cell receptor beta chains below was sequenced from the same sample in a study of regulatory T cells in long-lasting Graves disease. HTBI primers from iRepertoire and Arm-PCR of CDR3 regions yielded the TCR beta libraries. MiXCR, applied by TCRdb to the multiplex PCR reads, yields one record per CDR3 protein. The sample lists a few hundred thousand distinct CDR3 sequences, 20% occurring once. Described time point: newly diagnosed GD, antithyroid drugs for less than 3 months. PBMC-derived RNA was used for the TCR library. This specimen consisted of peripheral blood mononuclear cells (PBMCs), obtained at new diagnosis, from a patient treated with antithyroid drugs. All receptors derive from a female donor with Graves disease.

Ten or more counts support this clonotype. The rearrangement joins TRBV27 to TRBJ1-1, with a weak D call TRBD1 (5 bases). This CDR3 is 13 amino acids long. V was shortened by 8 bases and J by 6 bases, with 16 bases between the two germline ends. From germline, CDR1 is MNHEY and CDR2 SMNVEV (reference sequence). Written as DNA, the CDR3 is TGTGCCAGCCGGTCGGGATTAGGGGCTGAAGCTTTCTTT. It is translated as CASRSGLGAEAFF.

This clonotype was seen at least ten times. CDR3 in DNA: TGTGCCAGCAGCCCGGACGTCTACAATGAGCAGTTCTTC. Protein sequence: CASSPDVYNEQFF. This chain joins TRBV5-4 and TRBJ2-1; D uncertain. V was pared by 4 bases and J by 3 bases, with 8 bases between. Germline loops: CDR1 SGHNT, CDR2 YYREEE (reference sequence). This CDR3 is 13 amino acids long.

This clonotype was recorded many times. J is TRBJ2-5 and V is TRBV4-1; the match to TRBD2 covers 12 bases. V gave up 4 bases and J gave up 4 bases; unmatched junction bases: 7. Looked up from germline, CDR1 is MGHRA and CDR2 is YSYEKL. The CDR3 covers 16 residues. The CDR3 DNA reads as TGCGCCAGCAGCCGGGTCCCGGGACTAGCGGGAGAGACCCAGTACTTC. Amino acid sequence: CASSRVPGLAGETQYF.

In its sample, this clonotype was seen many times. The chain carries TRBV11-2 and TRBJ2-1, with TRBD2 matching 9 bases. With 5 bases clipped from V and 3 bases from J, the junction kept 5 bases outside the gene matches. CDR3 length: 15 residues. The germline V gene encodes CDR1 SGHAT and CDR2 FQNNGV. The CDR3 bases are TGTGCCAGCAGCCCGGGACTAGCAATCTACAATGAGCAGTTCTTC. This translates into CASSPGLAIYNEQFF.

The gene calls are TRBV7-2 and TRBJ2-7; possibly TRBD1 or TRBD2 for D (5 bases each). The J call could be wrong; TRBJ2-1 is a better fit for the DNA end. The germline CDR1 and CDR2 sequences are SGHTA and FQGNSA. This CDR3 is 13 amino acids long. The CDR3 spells CASSRDRGYEQFF. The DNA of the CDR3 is TGTGCCAGCAGCCGGGATAGGGGATATGAGCAGTTCTTC.

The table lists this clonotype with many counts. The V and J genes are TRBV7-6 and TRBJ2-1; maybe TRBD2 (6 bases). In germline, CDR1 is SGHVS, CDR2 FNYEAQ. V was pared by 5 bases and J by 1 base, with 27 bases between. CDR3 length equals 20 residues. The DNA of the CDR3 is TGTGCCAGCAGCCGTACAAACCCAGTGTTCGCGGGGAGATCCTACAATGAGCAGTTCTTC. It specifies CASSRTNPVFAGRSYNEQFF.

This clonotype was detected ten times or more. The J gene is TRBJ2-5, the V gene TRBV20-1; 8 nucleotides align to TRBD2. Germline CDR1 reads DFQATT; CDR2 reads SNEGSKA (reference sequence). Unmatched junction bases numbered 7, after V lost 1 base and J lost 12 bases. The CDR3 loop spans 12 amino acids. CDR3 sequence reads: CSARGPAGEEYF. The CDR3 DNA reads TGCAGTGCTAGAGGCCCAGCGGGGGAGGAGTACTTC.

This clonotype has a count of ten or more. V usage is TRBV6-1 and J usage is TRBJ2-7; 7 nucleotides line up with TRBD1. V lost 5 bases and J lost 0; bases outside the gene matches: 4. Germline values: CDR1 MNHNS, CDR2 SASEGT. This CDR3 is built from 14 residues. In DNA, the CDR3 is TGTGCCAGCAGTCCGGGACAGATCTCCTACGAGCAGTACTTC. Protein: CASSPGQISYEQYF.

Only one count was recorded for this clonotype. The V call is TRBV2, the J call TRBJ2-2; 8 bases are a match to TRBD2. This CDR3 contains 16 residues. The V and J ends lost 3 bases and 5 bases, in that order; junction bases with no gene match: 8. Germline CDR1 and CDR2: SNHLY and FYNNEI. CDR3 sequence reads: CASSDWVAGRTGELFF. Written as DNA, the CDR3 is TGTGCCAGCAGTGATTGGGTAGCGGGAAGAACCGGGGAGCTGTTTTTT. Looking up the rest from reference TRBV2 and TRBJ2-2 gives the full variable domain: EPEVTQTPSHQVTQMGQEVILRCVPISNHLYFYWYRQILGQKVEFLVSFYNNEISEKSEIFDDQFSVERPDGSNFTLKIRSTKLEDSAMYFCASSDWVAGRTGELFFGEGSRLTVL.

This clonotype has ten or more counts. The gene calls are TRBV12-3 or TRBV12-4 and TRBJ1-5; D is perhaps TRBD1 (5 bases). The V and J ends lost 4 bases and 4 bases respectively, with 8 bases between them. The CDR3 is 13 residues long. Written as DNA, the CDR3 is TGTGCCAGCAGTTGGGGACCAAATCAGCCCCAGCATTTT. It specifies CASSWGPNQPQHF.